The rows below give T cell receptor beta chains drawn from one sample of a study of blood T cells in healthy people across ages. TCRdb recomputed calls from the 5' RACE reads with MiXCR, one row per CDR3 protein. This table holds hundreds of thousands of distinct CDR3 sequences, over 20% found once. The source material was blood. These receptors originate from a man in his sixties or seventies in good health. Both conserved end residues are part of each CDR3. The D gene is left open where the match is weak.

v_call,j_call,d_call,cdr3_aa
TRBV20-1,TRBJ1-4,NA,CSVSQGGGNEKLFF
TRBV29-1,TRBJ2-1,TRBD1,CSVDLTGGNNEQFF
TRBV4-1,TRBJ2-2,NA,CASSPRQTRELFF
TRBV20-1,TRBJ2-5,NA,CSARDGAFQETQYF
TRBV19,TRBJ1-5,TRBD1,CASSSGGGYQPQHF
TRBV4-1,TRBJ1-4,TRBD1,CASSRDRVSTNEKLFF
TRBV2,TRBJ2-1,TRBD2,CARWLREKNEQFF
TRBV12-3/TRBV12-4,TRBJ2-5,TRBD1,CASRRTRGRGGETQYF
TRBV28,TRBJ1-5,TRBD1,CASSSDRVVQPQHF
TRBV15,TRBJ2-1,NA,CATSRDLGQGNEQFF
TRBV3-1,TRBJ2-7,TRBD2,CASSPGLEKIAEQYF
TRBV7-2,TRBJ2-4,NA,CASSLEASLRNIQYF
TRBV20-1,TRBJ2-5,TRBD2,CSARDVDLAGQETQYF
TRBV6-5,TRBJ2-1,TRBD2,CASSWGLAGGNEQFF
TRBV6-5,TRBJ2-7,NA,CASSLGLVKEQYF
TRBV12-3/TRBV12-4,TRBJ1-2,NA,CASSLALGAHGYTF
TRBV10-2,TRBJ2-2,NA,CASRIPGELFF
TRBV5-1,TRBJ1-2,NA,CASSLAVGRDYGYTF
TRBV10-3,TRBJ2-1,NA,CAISEPEDSPKYNEQFF
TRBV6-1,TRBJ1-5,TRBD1,CASSVDRGPLWSNQPQHF
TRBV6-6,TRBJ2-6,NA,CASSYDAGANVLTF
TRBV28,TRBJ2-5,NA,CASSLLGGNQETQYF
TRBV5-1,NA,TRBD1,CASSLDRGEYEQYF
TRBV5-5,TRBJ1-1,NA,CASSWDTSNTEAFF
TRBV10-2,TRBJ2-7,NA,CASSASTAYSEQYF
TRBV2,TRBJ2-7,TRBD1,CASSTQGVSEQYF
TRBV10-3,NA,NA,CATGPGAGAIGFYEQYF
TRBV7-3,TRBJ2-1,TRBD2,CASSLMGTSGNEQFF
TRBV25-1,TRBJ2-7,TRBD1,CASSEGQALSYEQYF
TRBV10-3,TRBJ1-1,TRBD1,CAIGKGQGVTEAFF
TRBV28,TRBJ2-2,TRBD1,CASSADRLRIGELFF
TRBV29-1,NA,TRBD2,CSVVSREGRRNEQFF
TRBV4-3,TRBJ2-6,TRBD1,CASSLEGTASNGANVLTF
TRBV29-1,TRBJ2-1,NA,CSVDRSRPPPAISSYNEQFF
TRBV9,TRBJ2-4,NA,CASSVEDEGAKNIQYF
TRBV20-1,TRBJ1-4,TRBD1,CSARGQGVEANEKLFF